Below, one T cell receptor beta chain is given with its context. This entry is derived from a study of cytomegalovirus exposure and HLA in healthy donors. It was with 60 Vbeta and 13 Jbeta primers that the PCR ran. Generated by immunoSEQ multiplex PCR, the TCRdb table keeps only in-frame clones and is missing some. The specimen's table records some 34,000 clones. V lost 5 bases, J lost 6 bases, and 11 bases stayed unmatched. This CDR3 is 16 amino acids long. The germline CDR1 and CDR2 sequences are LNHDA and SQIVND (reference sequence). This TCR was recovered from a man aged 35-49 years in good health and CMV-seronegative. What was sequenced was PBMCs. J is TRBJ1-5 and V is TRBV19; 9 bases agree with TRBD1. In nucleotides, the CDR3 is TGTGCCAGTAGTCCTTTGAGGGGACAGGGAGTTCAGCCCCAGCATTTT. Translated, it gives CASSPLRGQGVQPQHF.